This T cell receptor beta chain was retrieved from a study of blood T cell repertoires in COVID-19 (dated by TCRdb to between 2020 and 2021). Describing the broader study: Collaborator samples came from the United States, Italy and Spain and covered acute and convalescent phases of COVID-19. A freely available public database, intended as a resource for researchers studying the immune response to SARS-CoV-2, is where the repertoires were released. Subjects who had been exposed to COVID-19, were actively infected with it, or had recovered from it provided the deeply sampled blood TCRbeta repertoires that made up the dataset. Samples came from the ongoing ImmuneRACE study (first 160 participants) plus 1,254 subjects from 6 global collaborators. A de-identified subject ID, COVID-19 status, age in years and sex were almost always included in the sample metadata. The prospective study material was composed of cDNA or gDNA derived from T cells, B-cell-depleted T cells, or PBMCs. Where available, HLA class I and class II types were taken from metadata supplied by the sample provider and were not determined by assay-based typing. The full study reports these points: Clinical and demographic metadata were provided uncurated, with the amount varying by source and participant.

Whole blood was collected in K2EDTA tubes by collaborating institutions according to the institutions' own protocols. For TCRbeta analysis, collaborators shipped samples in one of three forms: frozen whole blood, isolated PBMCs, or DNA extracted from either of those sample types. Trimming takes 2 bases off V and 3 bases off J; junction bases not matched to a gene: 10. From its cysteine to its phenylalanine, the CDR3 spans 17 amino acids. The CDR3 DNA has 51 bases and is translated from base 1. The germline V gene gives CDR1 as SGDLS and CDR2 as YYNGEE. For this clone: Its antigen is unknown. Per-base qualities were not stored, and no clone one base away is much larger. Within the sample, other DNA sequences also encode this same CDR3.

TCRbeta CDR3 regions were amplified from genomic DNA using the immunoSEQ Assay, a bias-controlled multiplex PCR. On the authors' methods: Within the assay, amplification of reference gene primers was used to estimate how many nucleated cells each sample contained. To quantify the absolute abundance of each unique TCRbeta CDR3 rearrangement, sequence reads were collapsed and filtered. For each sample, productive Simpson clonality was calculated by taking the square root of Simpson's diversity index across productive rearrangements. TCRdb re-hosts the immuneACCESS table, in-frame sequences only. Its copies lack some clones; in the studies checked, an unresolved V gene accounts for under half of them, and the cause for the rest is not known. Clonal size and the V and J genes are those of that table, whereas D and trimming came from the DNA. In this sample the table shows about 200,000 clones, 65% to 85% of which occur a single time. The top ten constitute about 7.4% of the sample.

Sequenced material: peripheral blood. This chain joins TRBV9 to TRBJ2-1; a stretch of 8 junction bases matches TRBD2. The receptor's source is an elderly woman with acute or convalescent COVID-19. The DNA is TGTGCCAGCAGCGTGGACGGTTCGGGAGGGTTCTACAATGAGCAGTTCTTC. This sequence encodes CASSVDGSGGFYNEQFF. The variable domain in full, with residues beyond the CDR3 obtained from the reference TRBV9 and TRBJ2-1 genes, is DSGVTQTPKHLITATGQRVTLRCSPRSGDLSVYWYQQSLDQGLQFLIQYYNGEERAKGNILERFSAQQFPDLHSELNLSSLELGDSALYFCASSVDGSGGFYNEQFFGPGTRLTVL.